These T cell receptor beta chains were read from a single sample in a study of identical twins. MiXCR, applied by TCRdb to the 5' RACE reads, yields one record per CDR3 protein. The sample shows hundreds of thousands of distinct CDR3 sequences, just over 7% of them seen only once. The same data also went into a second study, on yellow fever vaccine responses in identical twins.

Sequencing was performed on PBMCs. These receptors all come from a woman in her late teens or twenties in good health. Both conserved end residues are part of each CDR3. The D gene is left open where the match is weak. A row's size may be missing; if present it is once, few, many or a size class.

j_gene	d_gene	v_gene	abundance	CDR3aa	CDR3nt
TRBJ2-1	TRBD2	TRBV14	few	CASSQATGLAGSPFF	TGTGCCAGCAGCCAAGCCACGGGACTAGCGGGAAGCCCCTTCTTC
TRBJ1-2	-	TRBV6-5	-	CASSYGSGYGYTF	TGTGCCAGCAGTTACGGGTCAGGATATGGCTACACCTTC
TRBJ2-3	TRBD2	TRBV12-3/TRBV12-4	many	CASRRTGTTQDTQYF	TGTGCCAGCAGAAGAACGGGGACTACCCAAGATACGCAGTATTTT
TRBJ2-7	-	TRBV6-2/TRBV6-3	many	CASTSRRTYEQYF	TGTGCCAGCACCAGCAGGAGAACCTACGAGCAGTACTTC
TRBJ2-6	-	TRBV28	few	CASSRAWLATGANVLTF	TGTGCCAGCAGCCGCGCTTGGCTAGCCACTGGGGCCAACGTCCTGACTTTC
TRBJ2-2	TRBD2	TRBV14	-	CASSPRPGTMNTGELFF	TGTGCCAGCAGCCCACGGCCCGGGACTATGAACACCGGGGAGCTGTTTTTT
TRBJ1-4	-	TRBV2	-	CASSNRREKLFF	TGTGCCAGCAGTAATCGCAGGGAAAAACTGTTTTTT
TRBJ1-2	-	TRBV28	-	CASSITGFNYGYTF	TGTGCCAGCAGTATTACAGGGTTCAACTATGGCTACACCTTC
TRBJ1-1	-	TRBV4-2	few	CASSQVLGGNTEAFF	TGTGCCAGCAGCCAAGTACTGGGCGGAAACACTGAAGCTTTCTTT
TRBJ1-4	-	TRBV5-1	few	CASSSDPNEKLFF	TGCGCCAGCAGCTCAGACCCTAATGAAAAACTGTTTTTT
TRBJ1-2	-	TRBV20-1	-	CSADLRYGYTF	TGCAGTGCCGACCTAAGATATGGCTACACCTTC
TRBJ2-3	TRBD2	TRBV12-3/TRBV12-4	many	CASSFSGRGDTQYF	TGTGCCAGCAGTTTCAGCGGGAGGGGGGATACGCAGTATTTT
TRBJ1-1	TRBD1	TRBV29-1	few	CSVGRGRTEAFF	TGCAGCGTTGGCAGGGGGCGGACTGAAGCTTTCTTT
TRBJ2-4	-	TRBV12-3/TRBV12-4	many	CASSPRQALIAKNIQYF	TGTGCCAGCAGTCCGAGACAGGCCCTAATAGCCAAAAACATTCAGTACTTC
TRBJ2-1	-	TRBV11-3	many	CASSPTTIMGYNEQFF	TGTGCCAGCAGCCCCACGACTATTATGGGGTACAATGAGCAGTTCTTC
TRBJ1-3	-	TRBV29-1	many	CSVEDLASGNTIYF	TGCAGCGTTGAAGATCTTGCCTCTGGAAACACCATATATTTT
TRBJ2-5	TRBD2	TRBV29-1	-	CSVVLAGVLFVETQYF	TGCAGCGTTGTCCTTGCGGGAGTTCTGTTTGTGGAGACCCAGTACTTC
TRBJ2-6	TRBD1	TRBV4-1	-	CASSQGTGWNVLTF	TGCGCCAGCAGCCAAGGGACAGGGTGGAACGTCCTGACTTTC
TRBJ2-5	-	TRBV6-5	-	CASSYSRGAGRGTQYF	TGTGCCAGCAGTTACTCTCGGGGGGCCGGACGGGGGACCCAGTACTTC
TRBJ1-2	-	TRBV7-8	many	CASSLVRGDYGYTF	TGTGCCAGCAGCTTAGTTAGGGGTGACTATGGCTACACCTTC
TRBJ1-1	-	TRBV20-1	many	CSAREGGANTEAFF	TGCAGTGCTAGAGAGGGGGGCGCGAACACTGAAGCTTTCTTT
TRBJ2-3	-	TRBV12-3/TRBV12-4	many	CASSLAFGTDTQYF	TGTGCCAGCAGTTTAGCATTTGGCACAGATACGCAGTATTTT
TRBJ2-3	-	TRBV18	few	CASSLYSTDTQYF	TGTGCCAGCTCACTCTACAGCACAGATACGCAGTATTTT
TRBJ2-3	-	TRBV5-1	-	CASSAGQPRADTQYF	TGCGCCAGCAGCGCCGGCCAGCCCCGGGCAGATACGCAGTATTTT